This TCR beta chain was observed in a study of cytomegalovirus exposure and HLA in healthy donors. The CDR3 is 15 residues long. Germline CDR1 is SGDLS and CDR2 is YYNGEE. The J segment lost 5 bases and the V segment lost 1 base, leaving 1 base of the junction unmatched. Regarding the study as a whole: The classifier was said to identify cytomegalovirus status with high specificity and sensitivity.

Both 60 Vbeta primers and 13 Jbeta primers went into the PCR. As handled by the study authors: Later, tens of millions of unique TCR beta chains were counted in an analysis, and some 9.9 million of them were shared. TCRdb's table, derived via immunoSEQ multiplex PCR, lists solely in-frame clones and lacks some. Clonal size and the V and J genes are those of that table, whereas D and trimming came from the DNA. In the table there are over 100,000 clones, 75% to 85% of which are singletons. About this clone itself: Its antigen remains unidentified.

The rearrangement uses TRBV9 and TRBJ2-1, with 12 bases that match TRBD2. This TCR came from a male donor in good health and CMV-seronegative. Sequencing was done on a sample of PBMCs. CDR3 bases: TGTGCCAGCAGCGTACTAGCGGGGGGGCACAATGAGCAGTTCTTC. Amino acid sequence: CASSVLAGGHNEQFF.